This record looks at one T cell receptor (beta chain) sequence and its context. Its antigen is unknown. In the PCR, 60 Vbeta and 13 Jbeta primers were used. The repertoire was sequenced with immunoSEQ multiplex PCR; TCRdb's copy has only in-frame clones and lacks some. Found here are 100,000 or so clones, less than 80% of them singletons; the top ten hold approximately 3.8%. Donors in the study were healthy people who gave bone marrow. This record comes from a study of cytomegalovirus exposure and HLA in healthy donors. Study-level results: For TCR beta chains, V- and J-gene trimming was later linked to a missense DCLRE1C variant. There were under 200 TCR beta chains listed as cytomegalovirus-associated. Roughly uniform sequencing depth across donors was assumed, possibly incorrectly.

The CDR3 sequence is 13 residues long. Germline loops: CDR1 SGHTA, CDR2 FQGTGA. Trimming took 5 bases from V and 9 from J; bases not matched to a gene: 6. This receptor was obtained from a man younger than 45 in good health and CMV-seropositive. This chain connects TRBV7-3 to TRBJ2-1, with 8 positions matching TRBD1. The sequencing sample was made of PBMCs. The CDR3, as DNA: TGTGCCAGCAGCGTGTCCGGGACAGGTGAGCAGTTCTTC. Translating gives CASSVSGTGEQFF.